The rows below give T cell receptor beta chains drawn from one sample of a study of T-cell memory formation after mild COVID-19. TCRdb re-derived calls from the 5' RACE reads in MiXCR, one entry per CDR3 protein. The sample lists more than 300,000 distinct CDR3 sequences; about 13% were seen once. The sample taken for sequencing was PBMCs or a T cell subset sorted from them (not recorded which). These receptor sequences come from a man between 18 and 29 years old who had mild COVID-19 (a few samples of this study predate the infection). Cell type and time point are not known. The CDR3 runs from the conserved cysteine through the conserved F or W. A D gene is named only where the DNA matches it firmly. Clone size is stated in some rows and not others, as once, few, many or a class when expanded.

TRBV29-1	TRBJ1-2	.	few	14	TGCAGCGTTGATTTGGCAGCCTCTAACTATGGCTACACCTTC	CSVDLAASNYGYTF
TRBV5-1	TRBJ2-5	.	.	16	TGCGCCAGCAGCATGTGGGGGGACCAGCAGTACGAGACCCAGTACTTC	CASSMWGDQQYETQYF
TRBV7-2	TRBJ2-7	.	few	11	TGTGCCAGCAGCTTCCAGTGGGTGCAGTACTTC	CASSFQWVQYF
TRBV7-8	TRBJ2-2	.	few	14	TGTGCCAGCAGCTCGGACAGACTAGCCGGGGAGCTGTTTTTT	CASSSDRLAGELFF
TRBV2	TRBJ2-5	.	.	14	TGTGCCAGCAGTGAAGACATAAGCAAGGGGACCCAGTACTTC	CASSEDISKGTQYF
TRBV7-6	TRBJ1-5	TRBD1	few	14	TGTGCCAGCAGCGCAGGACAGGGTCCTCAGCCCCAGCATTTT	CASSAGQGPQPQHF
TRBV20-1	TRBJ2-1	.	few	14	TGCAGTGCTATAGGGTCCCCTGAGGAAGGAGAGCAGTTCTTC	CSAIGSPEEGEQFF
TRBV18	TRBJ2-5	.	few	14	TGTGCCAGCTCACCGGGACCCTCGGGGGAGACCCAGTACTTC	CASSPGPSGETQYF
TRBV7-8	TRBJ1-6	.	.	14	TGTGCCAGCAGCTTAGCACAGCCAAATTCACCCCTCCACTTT	CASSLAQPNSPLHF
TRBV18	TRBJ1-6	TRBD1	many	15	TGTGCCAGCTCACCGAGTGGGCAGGGGGGTTCTCCCCTCCACTTT	CASSPSGQGGSPLHF
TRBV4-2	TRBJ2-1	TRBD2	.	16	TGTGCCAGCAGCCAAGCTCTAGCGGTTCCCTACAATGAGCAGTTCTTC	CASSQALAVPYNEQFF
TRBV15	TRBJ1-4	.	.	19	TGTGCCACCAGCAGAGATCGGGGCAGATCGGGTCAAACTAATGAAAAACTGTTTTTT	CATSRDRGRSGQTNEKLFF
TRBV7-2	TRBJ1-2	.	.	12	TGTGCCAGCAGCCAGTACGACTATGGCTACACCTTC	CASSQYDYGYTF
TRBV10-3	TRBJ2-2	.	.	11	TGTGCCATCAGAGGGGAAGGGGAGCTGTTTTTT	CAIRGEGELFF
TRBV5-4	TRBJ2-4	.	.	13	TGTGCGGCCGGACCACTAGCCGGTGGCATTCAGTACTTC	CAAGPLAGGIQYF